This is a list of T cell receptor beta chains from one sample in a study of CD4+ T cells in melanoma. Measured with immunoSEQ multiplex PCR; TCRdb has only the in-frame clones, and not every one. The table records 15,000 to 20,000 clones, 70% to 80% of them present only once. Sequenced input: cells from a culture (not recorded whether cultured in vitro). The receptors stem from a human donor with melanoma. Each CDR3 is given without its conserved first and last residue. Fields, in order: clone size, V gene, CDR3 protein. Part of the rows lack a size; the others show once, few, many or a class for expanded clones.

once,TRBV18,ASSPGVRVVSEAF
-,TRBV15,ATSEGLWGRYGYT
-,TRBV5-4,ASSAGTSGGGTQY
-,TRBV4-2,ASSQGTRDYGYT
-,TRBV7-9,ASRGQRNTEAF
-,TRBV5-1,ASSLLGGGEETQY
-,TRBV28,ASGDRGYGYT
-,TRBV6-5,ASSPVAANTEAF
once,TRBV7-9,ASSLSWGPTNTQY
-,TRBV6-1,ASSPGTGRSRY
-,TRBV30,AWSVSTGRGGITGELF
-,TRBV5-4,ASSQAVRTAGYSYEQY
-,TRBV18,ASSPGDLNTIY
few,TRBV4-1,ASSHPRNTEAF
-,TRBV6-1,ASSEGLADTQY
-,TRBV30,AWSVQGVTGELF
-,TRBV5-1,ASSVQAREELF
-,TRBV7-9,ASSTWDSNQPQH
few,TRBV15,ATSRGHPPPEAF
-,TRBV19,ASSIPGGNQPQH
-,TRBV19,ASSRAVDNQPQH
-,TRBV7-9,ASSSRSFRDRGAYNEQF
-,TRBV6-1,ASSETRGSVFTRGYT
-,TRBV4-1,ASSRPDSRDQPQH